What follows are 12 T cell receptor beta chains derived from one specimen sequenced in a study of blood T cell repertoires in COVID-19. The protocol was immunoSEQ multiplex PCR, while the TCRdb copy is restricted to in-frame clones and leaves out a portion. Found here are 280,000 or so clones, approximately 83% of them singletons; the top ten hold approximately 10%. The sequenced material came from peripheral blood. The receptors originated from a woman between 45 and 60 years old who had recovered from COVID-19.

This chain links TRBV4-2 with TRBJ2-5; D gene uncertain. The V gene's germline CDR1 is LGHNA and CDR2 YNFKEQ. CDR3 length: 12 amino acids. V shed 6 bases and J shed 2 bases, with 7 bases lying between them. The CDR3 coding sequence is TGTGCCAGCAGTGCAGAACAAGAGACCCAGTACTTC. This encodes CASSAEQETQYF.

This clone was seen many times. This chain uses TRBV7-8 with TRBJ2-1; a weak D match, TRBD1 (5 bases). This CDR3 region has 15 residues. Trimming left V 3 bases short and J 8 bases short, with 17 bases between. Germline CDR1 SGHVS, CDR2 FQNEAQ. As DNA, the CDR3 is TGTGCCAGCAGCTTCCTCCTAGGGGCCAGGGATGAGCAGTTCTTC. Its translation: CASSFLLGARDEQFF.

The chain recombines TRBV18 with TRBJ2-7; weak D call: TRBD1 (5 bases). There are 15 residues in the CDR3. In germline, CDR1 is KGHSH, CDR2 LQKENI. Between the trimmed V and J ends, which lost 3 bases and 2 bases, there was a span of 14 bases. CDR3 nucleotides: TGTGCCAGCTCACCCCCGAACAGGTACCCCTACGAGCAGTACTTC. Protein: CASSPPNRYPYEQYF. Full variable domain (missing parts from reference TRBV18 and TRBJ2-7): NAGVMQNPRHLVRRRGQEARLRCSPMKGHSHVYWYRQLPEEGLKFMVYLQKENIIDESGMPKERFSAEFPKEGPSILRIQQVVRGDSAAYFCASSPPNRYPYEQYFGPGTRLTVT.

The chain combines TRBV6-6 with TRBJ2-7; weak D call: TRBD2 (6 bases). CDR1 MNHNY and CDR2 SVGAGI come from the germline V gene (reference sequence). Trimming stripped 6 bases from V and 7 bases from J, with 22 bases between. The CDR3 covers 15 residues. The CDR3 region has the DNA TGTGCCAGCAGGCCGCGTGCGGGGACGGTCGGGGAGCAGTACTTC. Translated, it gives CASRPRAGTVGEQYF.

The J gene is TRBJ2-7, the V gene TRBV7-8, with a possible D match to TRBD1 (5 bases). The V and J ends lost 4 bases and 3 bases respectively, with 25 bases between them. The CDR3 contains 18 residues. Germline values: CDR1 SGHVS, CDR2 FQNEAQ. In nucleotides, the CDR3 is TGTGCCAGCAGCTCTTTCCTGGTTGGCCAGGGCGTAAACTACGAGCAGTACTTC. Translating gives CASSSFLVGQGVNYEQYF. The whole variable domain, filled in from reference TRBV7-8 and TRBJ2-7, reads GAGVSQSPRYKVAKRGQDVALRCDPISGHVSLFWYQQALGQGPEFLTYFQNEAQLDKSGLPSDRFFAERPEGSVSTLKIQRTQQEDSAVYLCASSSFLVGQGVNYEQYFGPGTRLTVT.

This chain joins TRBV5-6 and TRBJ1-2; TRBD1 agrees at 7 bases. V trimming: 4 bases; J trimming: 4 bases; junction bases outside the gene matches: 13. The CDR3 has 16 amino acids. Germline lookup yields CDR1 SGHDT and CDR2 YYEEEE. CDR3 in amino acids: CASSVVGDRSLYGYTF. DNA of the CDR3: TGTGCCAGCAGCGTAGTAGGGGACAGAAGCCTCTATGGCTACACCTTC.

The chain combines TRBV6-1 with TRBJ1-2; no definite D call. CDR1 and CDR2 (germline): MNHNS, SASEGT. Trimming pared 1 base from V and 2 bases from J, leaving 11 bases between. The CDR3 totals 15 residues. This CDR3 reads CASSEGTNPNYGYTF. The CDR3 nucleotides are TGTGCCAGCAGTGAAGGTACAAATCCAAACTATGGCTACACCTTC.

This chain joins TRBV28 and TRBJ1-6; TRBD1 matches 7 bases. This CDR3 has 15 residues. Germline assignment: CDR1 MDHEN and CDR2 SYDVKM. V dropped 5 bases and J dropped 10; count of bases not matched to a gene: 11. The CDR3 nucleotides are TGTGCCAGCAGTACCCCCGGGGGGGGACAGTCACCCCTCCACTTT. As protein: CASSTPGGGQSPLHF. Based on the CDR3 plus reference TRBV28 and TRBJ1-6, the full variable domain is DVKVTQSSRYLVKRTGEKVFLECVQDMDHENMFWYRQDPGLGLRLIYFSYDVKMKEKGDIPEGYSVSREKKERFSLILESASTNQTSMYLCASSTPGGGQSPLHFGNGTRLTVT.

This chain connects TRBV5-8 to TRBJ2-1; 7 nucleotides match TRBD1. Germline loops: CDR1 SGHTS, CDR2 YDEGEE. The CDR3 spans 18 residues. Trimming removed 4 bases from V and 0 bases from J; junction bases left unmatched: 13. The CDR3 loop is CASSRLRSGQSSYNEQFF. For the CDR3, the DNA is TGTGCCAGCAGCCGACTCCGGTCGGGACAGAGCTCCTACAATGAGCAGTTCTTC.

The V call is TRBV6-6, the J call TRBJ2-7; 10 nucleotides align to TRBD2. Germline loops: CDR1 MNHNY, CDR2 SVGAGI (reference sequence). V lost 6 bases, J lost 10 bases, and 9 bases stayed unmatched. The CDR3 is 13 amino acids. The CDR3, as DNA: TGTGCCAGCAGAACCGGGACTAGCGTAGACCAGTACTTC. Amino acids: CASRTGTSVDQYF.

The chain is built from TRBV29-1 and TRBJ2-7; TRBD1 aligns across 7 bases. The germline V gene encodes CDR1 SQVTM and CDR2 ANQGSEA. The CDR3 has 13 residues. The ends lost 3 bases at V and 2 bases at J; junction bases unmatched: 4. DNA of the CDR3: TGCAGCGTTGAGGGACAGCAAACCTACGAGCAGTACTTC. Amino acids: CSVEGQQTYEQYF.

The V and J genes are TRBV21-1 and TRBJ2-6; TRBD1 is taken as the D call from the table, unchecked against the DNA. TRBV21-1 is described as a pseudogene. The CDR3 covers 17 residues. The CDR3 DNA is TGTGCCAGCAGCGACAGGGTCGATAGCTCTGGGGCCAACGTCCTGACTTTC. Protein sequence: CASSDRVDSSGANVLTF.